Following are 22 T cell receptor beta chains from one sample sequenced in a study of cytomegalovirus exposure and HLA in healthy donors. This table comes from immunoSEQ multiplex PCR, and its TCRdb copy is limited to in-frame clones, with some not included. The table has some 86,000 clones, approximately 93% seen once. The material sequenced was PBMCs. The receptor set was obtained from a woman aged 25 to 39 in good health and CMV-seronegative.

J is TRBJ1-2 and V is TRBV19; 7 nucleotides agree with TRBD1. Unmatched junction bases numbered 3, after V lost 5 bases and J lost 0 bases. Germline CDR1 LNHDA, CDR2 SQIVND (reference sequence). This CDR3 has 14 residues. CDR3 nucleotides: TGTGCCAGTAGTCGCGGGACAGCTAACTATGGCTACACCTTC. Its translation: CASSRGTANYGYTF.

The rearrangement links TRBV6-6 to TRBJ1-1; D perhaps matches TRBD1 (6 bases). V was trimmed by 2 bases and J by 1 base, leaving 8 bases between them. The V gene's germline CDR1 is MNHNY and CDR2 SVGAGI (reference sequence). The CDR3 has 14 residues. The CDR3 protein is CASSYAGENTEAFF. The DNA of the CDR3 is TGTGCCAGCAGTTACGCAGGGGAGAACACTGAAGCTTTCTTT.

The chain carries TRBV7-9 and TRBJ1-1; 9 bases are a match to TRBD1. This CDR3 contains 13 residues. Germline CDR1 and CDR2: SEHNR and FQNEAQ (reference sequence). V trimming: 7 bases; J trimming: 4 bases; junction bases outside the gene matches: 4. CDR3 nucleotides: TGTGCCAGCAACACAGGGGGCATCACTGAAGCTTTCTTT. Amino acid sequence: CASNTGGITEAFF.

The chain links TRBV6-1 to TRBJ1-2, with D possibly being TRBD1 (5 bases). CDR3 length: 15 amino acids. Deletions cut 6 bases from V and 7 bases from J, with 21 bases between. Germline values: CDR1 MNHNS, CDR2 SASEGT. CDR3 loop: CASRLRRGGEVGYTF. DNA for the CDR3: TGTGCCAGCAGGCTTAGGCGGGGGGGGGAGGTTGGCTACACCTTC.

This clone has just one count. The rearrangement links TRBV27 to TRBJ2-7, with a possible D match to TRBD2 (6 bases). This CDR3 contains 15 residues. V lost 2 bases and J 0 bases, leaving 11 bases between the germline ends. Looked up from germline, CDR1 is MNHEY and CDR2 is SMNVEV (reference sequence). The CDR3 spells CASSLGGRFSYEQYF. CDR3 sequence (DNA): TGTGCCAGCAGTTTAGGAGGGCGGTTCTCCTACGAGCAGTACTTC.

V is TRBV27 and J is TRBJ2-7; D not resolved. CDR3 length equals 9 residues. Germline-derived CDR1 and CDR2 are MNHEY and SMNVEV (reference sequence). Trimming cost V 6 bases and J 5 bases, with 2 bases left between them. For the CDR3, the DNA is TGTGCCAGCAGCAACGAGCAGTACTTC. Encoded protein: CASSNEQYF.

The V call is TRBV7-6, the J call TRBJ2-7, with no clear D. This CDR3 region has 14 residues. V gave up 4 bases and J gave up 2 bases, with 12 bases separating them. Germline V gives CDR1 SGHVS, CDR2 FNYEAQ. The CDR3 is CASSSTTVAYEQYF. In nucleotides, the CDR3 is TGTGCCAGCAGCTCTACCACAGTGGCCTACGAGCAGTACTTC.

CDR3 bases: TGTGCCAGCAGTTTCACAGGGGCTCGAAATCAGCCCCAGCATTTT. Its translation: CASSFTGARNQPQHF. J is TRBJ1-5 and V is TRBV27, with 7 bases identical to TRBD1. Germline CDR1 is MNHEY and CDR2 is SMNVEV (reference sequence). This CDR3 is 15 amino acids long. J lost 4 bases, V lost 3 bases, and 6 bases had no gene match.

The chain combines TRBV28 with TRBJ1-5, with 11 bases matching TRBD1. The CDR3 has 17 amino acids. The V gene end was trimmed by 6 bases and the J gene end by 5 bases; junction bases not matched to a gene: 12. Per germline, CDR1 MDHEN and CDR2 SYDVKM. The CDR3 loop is CASRANEGTGGDQPQHF. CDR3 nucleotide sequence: TGTGCCAGCAGGGCTAACGAAGGGACAGGGGGAGATCAGCCCCAGCATTTT.

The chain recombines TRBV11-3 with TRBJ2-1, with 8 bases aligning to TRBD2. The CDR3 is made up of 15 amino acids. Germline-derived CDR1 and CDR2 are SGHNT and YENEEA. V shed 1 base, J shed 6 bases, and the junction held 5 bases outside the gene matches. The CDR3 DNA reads TGTGCCAGCAGCTTAGGGACTAGCAGATTCAATGAGCAGTTCTTC. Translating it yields CASSLGTSRFNEQFF.

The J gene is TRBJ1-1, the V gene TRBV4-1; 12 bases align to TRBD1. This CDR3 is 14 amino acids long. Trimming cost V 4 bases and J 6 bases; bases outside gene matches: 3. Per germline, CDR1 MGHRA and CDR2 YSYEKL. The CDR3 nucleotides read TGCGCCAGCAGCCCGGGACAGGGGGCCGCTGAAGCTTTCTTT. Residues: CASSPGQGAAEAFF.

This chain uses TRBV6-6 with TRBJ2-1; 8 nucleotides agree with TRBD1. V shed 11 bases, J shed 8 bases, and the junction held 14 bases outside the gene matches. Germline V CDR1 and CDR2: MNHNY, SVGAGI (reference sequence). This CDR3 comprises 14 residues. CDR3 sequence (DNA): TGTGCCGCTACACAGACGGACAGGGCCTATGAGCAGTTCTTC. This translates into CAATQTDRAYEQFF.

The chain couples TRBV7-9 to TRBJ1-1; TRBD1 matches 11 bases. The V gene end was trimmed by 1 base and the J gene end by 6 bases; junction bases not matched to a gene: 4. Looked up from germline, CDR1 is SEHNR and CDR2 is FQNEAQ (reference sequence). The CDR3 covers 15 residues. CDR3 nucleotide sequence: TGTGCCAGCAGCTTAGGAGGACAGGGGGCAGCTGAAGCTTTCTTT. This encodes CASSLGGQGAAEAFF.

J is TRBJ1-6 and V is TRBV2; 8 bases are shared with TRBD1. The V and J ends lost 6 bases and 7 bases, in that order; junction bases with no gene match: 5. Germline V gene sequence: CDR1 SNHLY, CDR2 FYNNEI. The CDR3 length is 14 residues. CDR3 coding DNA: TGTGCCAGCAGCCAGGGACAGGAAAATTCACCCCTCCACTTT. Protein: CASSQGQENSPLHF.

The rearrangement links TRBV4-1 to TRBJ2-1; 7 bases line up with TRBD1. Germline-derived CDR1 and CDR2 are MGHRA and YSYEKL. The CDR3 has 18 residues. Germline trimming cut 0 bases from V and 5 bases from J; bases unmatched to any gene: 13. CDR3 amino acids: CASSQDPDRVLWNNEQFF. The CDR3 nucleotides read TGCGCCAGCAGCCAAGACCCCGACAGGGTGTTATGGAACAATGAGCAGTTCTTC.

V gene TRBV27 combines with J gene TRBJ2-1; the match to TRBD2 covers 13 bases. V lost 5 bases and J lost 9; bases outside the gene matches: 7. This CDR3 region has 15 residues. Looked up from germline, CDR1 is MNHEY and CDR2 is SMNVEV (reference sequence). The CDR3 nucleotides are TGTGCCAGCAGTCTCGGGACTAGCGGGAATGGTGAGCAGTTCTTC. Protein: CASSLGTSGNGEQFF.

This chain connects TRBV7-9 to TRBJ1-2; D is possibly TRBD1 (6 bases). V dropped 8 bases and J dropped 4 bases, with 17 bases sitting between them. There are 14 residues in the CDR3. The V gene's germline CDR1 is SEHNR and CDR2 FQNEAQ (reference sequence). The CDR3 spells CASEPGVGGYGYTF. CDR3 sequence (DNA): TGTGCCAGCGAACCAGGGGTAGGCGGCTATGGCTACACCTTC.

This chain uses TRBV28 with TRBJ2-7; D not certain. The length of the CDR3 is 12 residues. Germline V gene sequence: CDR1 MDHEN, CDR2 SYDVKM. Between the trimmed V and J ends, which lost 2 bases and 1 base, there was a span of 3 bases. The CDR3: CASSLPSYEQYF. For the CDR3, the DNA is TGTGCCAGCAGTTTACCATCCTACGAGCAGTACTTC.

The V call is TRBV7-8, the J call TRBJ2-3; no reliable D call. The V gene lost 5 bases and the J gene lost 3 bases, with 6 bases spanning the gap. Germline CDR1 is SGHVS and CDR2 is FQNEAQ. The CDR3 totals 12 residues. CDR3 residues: CASSPRTDTQYF. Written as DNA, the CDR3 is TGTGCCAGCAGCCCCAGAACAGATACGCAGTATTTT.

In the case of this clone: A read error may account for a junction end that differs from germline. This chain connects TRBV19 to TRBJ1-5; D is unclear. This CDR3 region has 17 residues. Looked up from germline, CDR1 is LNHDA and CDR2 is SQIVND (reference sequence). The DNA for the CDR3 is TGTGCCAGTAGTCTAGACCACGCCAGAGCGGGCAATCAGCCCCAGCATTTT. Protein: CASSLDHARAGNQPQHF.

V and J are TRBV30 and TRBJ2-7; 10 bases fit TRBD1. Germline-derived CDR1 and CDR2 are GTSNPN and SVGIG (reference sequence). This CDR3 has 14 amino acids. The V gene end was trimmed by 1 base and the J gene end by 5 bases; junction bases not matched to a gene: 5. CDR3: CAWSAGTGVHEQYF. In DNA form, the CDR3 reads TGTGCCTGGAGTGCCGGGACAGGGGTCCACGAGCAGTACTTC.

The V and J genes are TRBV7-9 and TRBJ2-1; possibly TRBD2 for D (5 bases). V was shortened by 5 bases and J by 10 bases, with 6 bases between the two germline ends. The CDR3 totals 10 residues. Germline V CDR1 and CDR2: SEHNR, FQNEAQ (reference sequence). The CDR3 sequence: CASSPGEQFF. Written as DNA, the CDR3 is TGTGCCAGCAGCCCGGGGGAGCAGTTCTTC.